This TCR beta chain derives from a study of OX40 agonist ivuxolimab in advanced cancers. Assay: immunoSEQ multiplex PCR; the TCRdb copy retains only in-frame clones and omits some. Of about 69,000 clones in the sample, about 84% are singletons; the top ten hold roughly 6.1%. The CDR3 runs 16 residues. Trimming at V came to 1 base and at J to 2 bases, leaving 7 bases not matched to a gene. The germline CDR1 and CDR2 sequences are SGHRS and YFSETQ. The source of this sequence is an adult with an advanced solid tumor such as melanoma, head and neck, liver or kidney cancer. V and J are TRBV5-1 and TRBJ2-5, with 8 bases that match TRBD2. The source was CD4+ or CD8+ T cells sorted from blood, collected in a trial of the OX40 agonist ivuxolimab. For the CDR3, the DNA is TGCGCCAGCAGCTTGAGTGGCGGGAGGACTCAAGAGACCCAGTACTTC. Encoded protein: CASSLSGGRTQETQYF. The full variable domain, rest sourced from reference TRBV5-1 and TRBJ2-5, is KAGVTQTPRYLIKTRGQQVTLSCSPISGHRSVSWYQQTPGQGLQFLFEYFSETQRNKGNFPGRFSGRQFSNSRSEMNVSTLELGDSALYLCASSLSGGRTQETQYFGPGTRLLVL.